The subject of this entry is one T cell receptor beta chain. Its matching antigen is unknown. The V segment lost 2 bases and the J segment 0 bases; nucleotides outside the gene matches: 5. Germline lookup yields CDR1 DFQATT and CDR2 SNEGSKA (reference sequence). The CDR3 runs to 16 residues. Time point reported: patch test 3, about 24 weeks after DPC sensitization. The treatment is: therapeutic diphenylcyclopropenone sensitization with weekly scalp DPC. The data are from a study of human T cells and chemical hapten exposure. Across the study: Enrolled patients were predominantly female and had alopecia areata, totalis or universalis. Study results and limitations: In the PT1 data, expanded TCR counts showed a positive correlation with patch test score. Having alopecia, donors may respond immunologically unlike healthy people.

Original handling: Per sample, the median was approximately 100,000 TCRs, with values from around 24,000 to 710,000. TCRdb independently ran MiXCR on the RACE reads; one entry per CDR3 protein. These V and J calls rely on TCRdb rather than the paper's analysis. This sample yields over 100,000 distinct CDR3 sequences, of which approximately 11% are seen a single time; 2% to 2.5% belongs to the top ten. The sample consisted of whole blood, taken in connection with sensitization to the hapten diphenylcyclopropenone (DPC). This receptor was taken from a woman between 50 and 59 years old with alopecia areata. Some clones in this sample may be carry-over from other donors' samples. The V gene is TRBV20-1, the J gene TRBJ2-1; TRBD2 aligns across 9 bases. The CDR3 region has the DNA TGCAGTGCTAGAACTCTAGCGGGAAGCTCCTACAATGAGCAGTTCTTC. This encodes CSARTLAGSSYNEQFF.